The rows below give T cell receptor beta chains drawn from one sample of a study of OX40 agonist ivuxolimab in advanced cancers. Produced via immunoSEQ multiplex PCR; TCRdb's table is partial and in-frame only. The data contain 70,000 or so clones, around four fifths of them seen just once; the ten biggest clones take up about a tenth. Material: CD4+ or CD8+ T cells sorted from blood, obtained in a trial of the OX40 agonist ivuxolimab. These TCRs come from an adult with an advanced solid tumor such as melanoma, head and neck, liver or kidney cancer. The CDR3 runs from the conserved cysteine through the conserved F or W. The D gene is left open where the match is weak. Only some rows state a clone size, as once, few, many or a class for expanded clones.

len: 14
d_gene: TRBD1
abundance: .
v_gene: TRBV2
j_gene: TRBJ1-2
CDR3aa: CASRPGQGAFGYTF
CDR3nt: TGTGCCAGCAGGCCTGGACAGGGGGCGTTTGGCTACACCTTC

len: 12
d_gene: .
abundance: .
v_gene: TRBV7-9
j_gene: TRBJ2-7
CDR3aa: CASSPDGYEQYF
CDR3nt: TGTGCCAGCAGCCCAGACGGCTACGAGCAGTACTTC

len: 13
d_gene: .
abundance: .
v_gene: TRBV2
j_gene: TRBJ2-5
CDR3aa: CASRLEVGETQYF
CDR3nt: TGTGCCAGCAGGTTAGAGGTAGGAGAGACCCAGTACTTC

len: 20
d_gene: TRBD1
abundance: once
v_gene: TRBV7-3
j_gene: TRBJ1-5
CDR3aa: CASSLRWTGHESPLNQPQHF
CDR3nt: TGTGCCAGCAGCTTAAGATGGACAGGGCATGAGAGTCCACTCAATCAGCCCCAGCATTTT

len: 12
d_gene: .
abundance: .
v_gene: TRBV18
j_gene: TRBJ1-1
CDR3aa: CASSPGNTEAFF
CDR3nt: TGTGCCAGCTCACCCGGGAACACTGAAGCTTTCTTT

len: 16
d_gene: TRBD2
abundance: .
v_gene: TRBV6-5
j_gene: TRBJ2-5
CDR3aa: CASSYGSSGFQETQYF
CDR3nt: TGTGCCAGCAGTTACGGGTCTAGCGGGTTTCAAGAGACCCAGTACTTC

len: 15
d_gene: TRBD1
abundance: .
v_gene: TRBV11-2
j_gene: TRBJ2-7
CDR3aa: CASRRDRGTSYEQYF
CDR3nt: TGTGCCAGCAGGAGGGACAGGGGAACCTCCTACGAGCAGTACTTC

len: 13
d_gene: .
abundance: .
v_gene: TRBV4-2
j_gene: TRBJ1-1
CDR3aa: CASSSGRNTEAFF
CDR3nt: TGTGCCAGCAGCAGCGGACGGAACACTGAAGCTTTCTTT

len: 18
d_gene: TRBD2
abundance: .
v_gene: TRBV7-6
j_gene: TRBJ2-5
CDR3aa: CASSLETGGGDPRGTQYF
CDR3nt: TGTGCCAGCAGCTTAGAAACGGGAGGGGGGGACCCTAGGGGGACCCAGTACTTC

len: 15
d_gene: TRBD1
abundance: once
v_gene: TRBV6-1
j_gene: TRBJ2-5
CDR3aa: CASSDGGQGLKPQYF
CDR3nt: TGTGCCAGCAGTGACGGCGGACAGGGGCTAAAGCCCCAGTACTTC

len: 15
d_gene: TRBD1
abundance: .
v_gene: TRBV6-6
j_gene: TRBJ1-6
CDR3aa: CASRRQGTVNSPLHF
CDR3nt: TGTGCCAGCAGAAGACAGGGTACGGTGAATTCACCCCTCCACTTT

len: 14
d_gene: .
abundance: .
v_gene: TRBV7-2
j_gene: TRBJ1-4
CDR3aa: CASSLEKINEKLFF
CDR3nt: TGTGCCAGCAGCTTAGAGAAGATTAATGAAAAACTGTTTTTT

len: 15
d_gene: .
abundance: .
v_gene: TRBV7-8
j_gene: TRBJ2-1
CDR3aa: CASSPLQGGHNEQFF
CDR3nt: TGTGCCAGCAGCCCACTACAGGGTGGCCACAATGAGCAGTTCTTC

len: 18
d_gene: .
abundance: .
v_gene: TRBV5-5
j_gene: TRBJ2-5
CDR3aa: CASSLHGDGRHFSETQYF
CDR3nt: TGTGCCAGCAGCTTGCACGGAGACGGTCGTCATTTTTCGGAGACCCAGTACTTC

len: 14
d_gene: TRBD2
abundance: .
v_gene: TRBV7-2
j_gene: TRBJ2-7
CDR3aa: CASSLSGGSYEQYF
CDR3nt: TGTGCCAGCAGCTTAAGCGGGGGCTCCTACGAGCAGTACTTC

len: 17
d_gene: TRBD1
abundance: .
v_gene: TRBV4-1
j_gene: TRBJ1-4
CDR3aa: CASSKADRAATNEKLFF
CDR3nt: TGCGCCAGCAGCAAGGCGGACAGGGCCGCAACTAATGAAAAACTGTTTTTT

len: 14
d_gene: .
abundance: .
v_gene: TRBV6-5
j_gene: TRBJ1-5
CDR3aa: CASSPRKANQPQHF
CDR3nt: TGTGCCAGCAGCCCTCGGAAAGCAAATCAGCCCCAGCATTTT

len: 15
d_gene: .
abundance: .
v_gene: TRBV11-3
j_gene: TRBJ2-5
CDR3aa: CASSLGRGSQETQYF
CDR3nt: TGTGCCAGCAGCTTGGGTCGGGGAAGTCAAGAGACCCAGTACTTC

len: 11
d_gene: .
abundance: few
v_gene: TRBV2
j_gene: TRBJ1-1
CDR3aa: CASTGFTEAFF
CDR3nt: TGTGCCAGCACGGGATTCACTGAAGCTTTCTTT

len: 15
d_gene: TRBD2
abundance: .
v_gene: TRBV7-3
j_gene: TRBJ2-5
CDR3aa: CASRSGGPKQETQYF
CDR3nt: TGTGCCAGCAGGAGCGGGGGGCCGAAACAAGAGACCCAGTACTTC

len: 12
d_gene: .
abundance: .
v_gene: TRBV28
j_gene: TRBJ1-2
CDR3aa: CASSPRKGGYTF
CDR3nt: TGTGCCAGCAGTCCCCGGAAAGGTGGCTACACCTTC

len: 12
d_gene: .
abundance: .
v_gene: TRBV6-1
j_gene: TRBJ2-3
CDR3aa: CAARESTDTQYF
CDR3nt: TGTGCCGCAAGGGAGAGCACAGATACGCAGTATTTT

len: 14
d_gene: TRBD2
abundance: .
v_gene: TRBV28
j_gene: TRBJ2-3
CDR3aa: CASGRTSGGNTQYF
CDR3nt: TGTGCCAGCGGGAGGACTAGCGGGGGGAATACGCAGTATTTT

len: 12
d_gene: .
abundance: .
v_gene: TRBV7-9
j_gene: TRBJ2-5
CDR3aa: CASSLAGETQYF
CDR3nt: TGTGCCAGCAGCTTAGCCGGGGAGACCCAGTACTTC

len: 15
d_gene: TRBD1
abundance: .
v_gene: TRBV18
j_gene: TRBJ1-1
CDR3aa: CASSPGTGMNTEAFF
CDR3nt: TGTGCCAGCTCACCCGGGACAGGGATGAACACTGAAGCTTTCTTT

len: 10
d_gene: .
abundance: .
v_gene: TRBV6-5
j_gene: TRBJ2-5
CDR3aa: CASSSRSQYF
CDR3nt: TGTGCCAGCAGTTCTCGGTCCCAGTACTTC

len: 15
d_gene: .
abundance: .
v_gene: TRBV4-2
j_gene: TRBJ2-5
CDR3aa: CASSQDWRSQETQYF
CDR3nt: TGTGCCAGCAGCCAAGATTGGCGGAGCCAAGAGACCCAGTACTTC

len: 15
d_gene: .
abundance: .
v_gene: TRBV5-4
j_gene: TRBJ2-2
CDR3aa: CASSSDRANTGELFF
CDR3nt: TGTGCCAGCAGCTCGGACAGAGCGAACACCGGGGAGCTGTTTTTT

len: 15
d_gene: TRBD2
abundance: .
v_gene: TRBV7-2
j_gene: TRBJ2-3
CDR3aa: CASSLTSGSRDTQYF
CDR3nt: TGTGCCAGCAGCCTGACTAGCGGGAGTCGAGATACGCAGTATTTT

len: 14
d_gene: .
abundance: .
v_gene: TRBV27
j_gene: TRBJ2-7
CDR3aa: CASSGSGAVYEQYF
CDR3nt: TGTGCCAGCAGTGGGTCCGGGGCCGTCTACGAGCAGTACTTC

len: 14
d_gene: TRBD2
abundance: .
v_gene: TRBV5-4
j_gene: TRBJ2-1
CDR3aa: CASSWTSGSYEQFF
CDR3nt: TGTGCCAGCAGCTGGACTAGCGGGAGCTATGAGCAGTTCTTC

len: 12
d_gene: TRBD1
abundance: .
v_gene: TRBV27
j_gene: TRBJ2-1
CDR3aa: CASSGAGTGEVF
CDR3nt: TGTGCCAGCAGTGGAGCCGGGACAGGTGAAGTCTTC

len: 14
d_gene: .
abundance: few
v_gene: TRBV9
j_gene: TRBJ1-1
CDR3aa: CASSVSGTNTEAFF
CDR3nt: TGTGCCAGCAGCGTATCGGGGACGAACACTGAAGCTTTCTTT

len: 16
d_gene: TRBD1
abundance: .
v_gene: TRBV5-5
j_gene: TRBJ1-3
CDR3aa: CASAPGQWSSGNTIYF
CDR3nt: TGTGCCAGCGCCCCGGGACAGTGGAGCTCTGGAAACACCATATATTTT

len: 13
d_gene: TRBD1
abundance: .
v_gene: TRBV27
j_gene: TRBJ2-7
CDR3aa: CASSRTTGNEQYF
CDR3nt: TGTGCCAGCAGTAGGACGACAGGGAACGAGCAGTACTTC

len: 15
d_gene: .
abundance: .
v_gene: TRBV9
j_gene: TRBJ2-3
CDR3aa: CASSVLSGSTDTQYF
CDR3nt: TGTGCCAGCAGCGTATTGAGTGGGAGCACAGATACGCAGTATTTT

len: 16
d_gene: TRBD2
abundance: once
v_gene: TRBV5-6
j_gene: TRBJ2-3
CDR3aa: CASSLVAGGSTDTQYF
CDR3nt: TGTGCCAGCAGCTTGGTAGCGGGGGGCAGCACAGATACGCAGTATTTT

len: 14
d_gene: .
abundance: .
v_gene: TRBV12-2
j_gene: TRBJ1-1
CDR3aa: CASRCGLLNTEAFF
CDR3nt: TGTGCAAGTCGCTGTGGACTGTTGAACACTGAAGCTTTCTTT

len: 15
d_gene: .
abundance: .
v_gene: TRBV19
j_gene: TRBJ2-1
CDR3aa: CASSMTQGQRGPQFF
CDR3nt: TGTGCCAGTAGTATGACACAGGGACAGCGGGGGCCTCAGTTCTTC

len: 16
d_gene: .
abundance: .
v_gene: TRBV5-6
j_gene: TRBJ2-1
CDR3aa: CASSLYRLWAYNEQFF
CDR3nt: TGTGCCAGCAGCTTATACCGATTGTGGGCCTACAATGAGCAGTTCTTC

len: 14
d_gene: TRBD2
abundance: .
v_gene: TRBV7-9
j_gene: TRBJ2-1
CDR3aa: CASSPRTSGREQFF
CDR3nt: TGTGCCAGCAGCCCCCGGACTAGCGGGAGGGAGCAGTTCTTC

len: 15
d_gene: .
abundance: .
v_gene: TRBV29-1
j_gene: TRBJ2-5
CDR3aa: CSVEGGRVGLETQYF
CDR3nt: TGCAGCGTTGAAGGAGGAAGGGTTGGACTCGAGACCCAGTACTTC